The TCR beta chain described here comes from a study of T cell responses to AZD1222 COVID-19 vaccine. The study, taken as a whole, reports: CD4 TCRs linked to vaccination spanned spike, dominating at 160-218 and 743-854. Clonal diversity may have been underestimated in mostly white British donors. Reportedly, close to half of spike-specific TCRs are directed against unmutated variant regions.

Details on this clone: Its cognate antigen is unknown.

Only in-frame clones appear in the TCRdb table, and some are missing; sequencing was by immunoSEQ multiplex PCR. This table has about 85,000 clones, 88% appearing once. The V gene's germline CDR1 is SGDLS and CDR2 YYNGEE. V lost 3 bases, J lost 4 bases, and 16 bases lay in between. CDR3 length: 15 amino acids. Here the sequenced sample was peripheral blood, taken on day 0 of AZD1222 vaccination. The chain uses TRBV9 and TRBJ1-2, with a tentative D call TRBD1 (6 bases). This TCR derives from an adult in good health. CDR3 DNA: TGTGCCAGCAGCGAAGACCCCACAGGGTTCTATGGCTACACCTTC. Translating it yields CASSEDPTGFYGYTF.